This is a list of T cell receptor beta chains from one sample in a study of T cell changes during pregnancy in multiple sclerosis. TCRdb keeps only in-frame clones here, not all; method: immunoSEQ multiplex PCR. This sample has over 65,000 clones, with about 91% found just once. The sequenced sample was peripheral blood, obtained in the first trimester of pregnancy. The source of these receptors is a female donor in good health, enrolled as a control in a pregnancy study. Each CDR3 is given with its conserved first and last residue. Each record gives: CDR3 protein, CDR3 DNA, J gene, clone size, D gene, V gene. The D gene is left open where the match is weak. Clone sizes are given selectively: once, few, many, or a class where the clone is expanded.

CASSLPYNEQFF	TGTGCCAGCAGTCTCCCGTACAATGAGCAGTTCTTC	TRBJ2-1	NA	NA	TRBV28
CASSQAREFTDTQYF	TGTGCCAGCAGCCAAGCGCGGGAGTTCACAGATACGCAGTATTTT	TRBJ2-3	NA	TRBD2	TRBV4-2
CASSRRLAGGPSTDTQYF	TGCGCCAGCAGCCGACGACTAGCGGGGGGACCCAGCACAGATACGCAGTATTTT	TRBJ2-3	NA	TRBD2	TRBV4-1
CATRQTGGVTDEQFF	TGTGCCACAAGACAGACAGGGGGCGTAACGGATGAGCAGTTCTTC	TRBJ2-1	NA	TRBD1	TRBV19
CASSLVRGNEQFF	TGTGCCAGCAGCTTAGTAAGGGGGAATGAGCAGTTCTTC	TRBJ2-1	NA	NA	TRBV11-3
CSAPTQGPQHF	TGCAGTGCTCCAACCCAGGGTCCCCAGCATTTT	TRBJ1-5	NA	NA	TRBV20-1
CASSPNPPGTVNPGELFF	TGCGCCAGCAGCCCAAATCCCCCGGGGACAGTTAACCCAGGGGAGCTGTTTTTT	TRBJ2-2	NA	TRBD1	TRBV4-3
CASSTLAGGNNEQFF	TGTGCCAGCAGCACACTAGCGGGGGGGAACAATGAGCAGTTCTTC	TRBJ2-1	NA	TRBD2	TRBV7-3
CATSRDTGLSEKLFF	TGTGCCACCAGCAGAGATACCGGGTTGAGTGAAAAACTGTTTTTT	TRBJ1-4	NA	NA	TRBV15
CASSRDRDREQYF	TGTGCCAGCAGTAGGGACAGGGACCGAGAGCAGTACTTC	TRBJ2-7	NA	TRBD1	TRBV27
CASSPEDRGTNEQFF	TGTGCCAGCAGCCCCGAGGACAGGGGGACCAATGAGCAGTTCTTC	TRBJ2-1	NA	TRBD1	TRBV7-2
CASSPVSGQGVSGANVLTF	TGTGCCAGCAGCCCAGTCTCGGGACAGGGGGTCTCTGGGGCCAACGTCCTGACTTTC	TRBJ2-6	NA	TRBD1	TRBV7-6
CASSSGQGSVLTF	TGTGCCAGCAGCTCCGGACAGGGGAGCGTCCTGACTTTC	TRBJ2-6	NA	TRBD1	TRBV7-8
CATHDRGGFMNEQFF	TGTGCCACCCACGACCGGGGGGGTTTCATGAATGAGCAGTTCTTC	TRBJ2-1	NA	TRBD2	TRBV19
CASRISGGLFSLFF	TGTGCCAGCAGAATTAGCGGGGGCCTTTTTAGTCTGTTCTTC	TRBJ2-1	NA	TRBD2	TRBV27
CASGPRAFF	TGTGCCAGCGGCCCCAGGGCTTTCTTT	TRBJ1-1	NA	NA	TRBV2
CASSLWTGGVTQYF	TGTGCCAGCAGCTTGTGGACGGGGGGGGTGACCCAGTACTTC	TRBJ2-5	NA	TRBD2	TRBV7-9
CASSGTGTGDRYGYTF	TGTGCCAGCAGCGGAACCGGGACAGGGGATAGGTATGGCTACACCTTC	TRBJ1-2	NA	TRBD1	TRBV5-6
CASSGPGRHTGELFF	TGTGCCAGCAGTGGTCCAGGGCGGCACACCGGGGAGCTGTTTTTT	TRBJ2-2	NA	NA	TRBV2
CATRADTPNEQFF	TGCGCCACAAGGGCGGACACCCCCAATGAGCAGTTCTTC	TRBJ2-1	NA	NA	TRBV5-1
CASRERDRGFYGYTF	TGTGCCAGCAGAGAGCGGGACAGGGGCTTCTATGGCTACACCTTC	TRBJ1-2	NA	TRBD1	TRBV28
CASSQDGIGQFGGELFF	TGCGCCAGCAGCCAAGACGGGATCGGGCAGTTCGGTGGGGAGCTGTTTTTT	TRBJ2-2	NA	NA	TRBV4-3
CASSWQGAGGYTF	TGTGCCAGCAGCTGGCAGGGGGCCGGTGGCTACACCTTC	TRBJ1-2	NA	TRBD1	TRBV5-6
CASRGETLGGNEQFF	TGTGCCAGCAGGGGAGAGACGTTGGGGGGGAATGAGCAGTTCTTC	TRBJ2-1	NA	TRBD2	TRBV6-1
CASSPPERGVNTEAFF	TGTGCCAGCAGTCCGCCCGAGCGGGGGGTGAACACTGAAGCTTTCTTT	TRBJ1-1	NA	NA	TRBV9
CASSPAPQGSYEQYF	TGTGCCAGCAGCCCAGCGCCACAGGGCTCCTACGAGCAGTACTTC	TRBJ2-7	NA	NA	TRBV14
CASSGQNRFDEKLFF	TGTGCCAGCAGTGGCCAGAACAGGTTTGATGAAAAACTGTTTTTT	TRBJ1-4	NA	NA	TRBV25-1
CASSGRGQYGYTF	TGTGCCAGTAGTGGGAGGGGCCAGTATGGCTACACCTTC	TRBJ1-2	NA	NA	TRBV19
CASSVRTSGATDTQYF	TGTGCCAGCAGCGTTAGGACTAGCGGGGCCACAGATACGCAGTATTTT	TRBJ2-3	NA	TRBD2	TRBV9
CASSPRTSGGYREQFF	TGTGCCAGCAGCCCCCGGACTAGCGGGGGCTATAGGGAGCAGTTCTTC	TRBJ2-1	few	TRBD2	TRBV11-3
CASSQGTGNYEQYF	TGTGCCAGCAGCCAGGGGACAGGGAACTACGAGCAGTACTTC	TRBJ2-7	NA	TRBD1	TRBV14
CGVGQFGYTF	TGTGGCGTAGGACAGTTTGGCTACACCTTC	TRBJ1-2	NA	NA	TRBV6-1
CASSSGQFGGYTF	TGTGCCAGCAGCTCCGGACAGTTTGGGGGCTACACCTTC	TRBJ1-2	NA	NA	TRBV5-4
CASSFRRTQGPLSSGNTIYF	TGCGCCAGCAGCTTCCGCCGGACACAGGGGCCCTTAAGCTCTGGAAACACCATATATTTT	TRBJ1-3	NA	TRBD1	TRBV4-1